This T cell receptor (beta chain) stems from a study of T cells in Graves' hyperthyroidism and ophthalmopathy (dated by TCRdb to the late 2010s). About the study as a whole: Peripheral blood samples were taken at the time of initial diagnosis, prior to any treatment. A discovery cohort of fewer than 110 patients, about 44 with Graves' ophthalmopathy and roughly 59 with stable Graves' hyperthyroidism, was used to find distinguishing TCR V-J signatures. Whether ophthalmopathy could be predicted prospectively was tested in an independent validation cohort made up of 18 to 20 hyperthyroidism patients plus 17 patients who later progressed to ophthalmopathy. The approximately 100 discovery patients were divided at random into training and test sets in a 7:3 ratio. In several Graves' hyperthyroidism patients, the study also compared T-cell repertoires from thyroid tissue with T-cell repertoires from blood. After sampling, hyperthyroidism patients received methimazole starting at 30 mg daily, and ophthalmopathy patients received high-dose intravenous methylprednisolone. TCR Vbeta CDR3 sequencing of some 140 peripheral blood samples (over 40 ophthalmopathy, roughly 72 hyperthyroidism and around 17 progressor patients) is reported in the paper.

Paper-wide results and their limitations: No statistical method was used to fix the sample size in advance, and group allocation was not hidden from the investigators. Blood samples also contained most of the expanded thyroid clonotypes (frequency above 0.001), which suggests that blood repertoires may reflect thyroid immune responses. During validation, the model predicted progression to ophthalmopathy a median of around 7 months ahead of onset, with 70.59% sensitivity and about 75% specificity. A 13 V-J signature model separated ophthalmopathy from stable hyperthyroidism, with 87.88% sensitivity and about 81% specificity in cross-validation and 80%/75% in testing.

Stable Graves' hyperthyroidism was defined as no progression to ophthalmopathy during 18 months of follow-up. Hyperthyroidism patients were aged 18 to 65 years and newly diagnosed, with disease duration of less than 2 months. Any patient with an uncontrolled infection, another autoimmune disease, pregnancy or lactation was excluded. Diagnoses were based on clinical symptoms, serum thyroxine and TRAb, thyroid ultrasound and orbital computed tomography. PBMCs were isolated from 7.5 to 10 ml of fresh peripheral blood by Ficoll-Paque density gradient centrifugation. Total RNA was extracted with Trizol reagent, and quality was checked on an Agilent 2100 Bioanalyzer. V is reduced by 3 bases and J by 14 bases, leaving a spacing of 11 bases between them. The CDR3 covers 11 residues, taking in both the cysteine and the phenylalanine. The only DNA kept is the CDR3, 33 bases in frame from the first base. The germline V gene (reference sequence) specifies GTSNPN as CDR1 and SVGIG as CDR2.

The TCR beta CDR3 regions were amplified from RNA transcripts. The first round of RT-PCR for the TCR CDR3 was performed with the HTBI primer set and the Qiagen OneStep RT-PCR kit. A second multiplex PCR round built the libraries, followed by size selection and purification. Sequencing of the libraries was done on an Illumina HiSeq2000 using paired-end 100 bp reads. In the paper's pipeline: SOAPnuke was used to process the raw data, throwing out any read that contained adapters or uncalled bases, had a mean Phred below 15, or lacked an exact constant-primer or identifier match. High-quality paired reads were merged using COPE v1.2.5, and each unique nucleotide sequence was defined as a clonotype. MiTCR v1.1 was used to align the clonotypes against IMGT TRBV, TRBD and TRBJ reference segments. The analysis was restricted to V-J combinations with a frequency above 0.0001, which together covered around 99% of the repertoires. A TCS score was defined as the ratio between F50 (clonal expansion) and ExV (chaos), using BLOSUM62-based TCRdist between CDR3 peptides within each V-J. Welch's t-statistics and random forest reduced just over 500 V-J features to roughly 13, which were used in a naive Bayes classifier (R e1071). TCRdb itself trimmed the public reads at Q25 with fastp, ran MiXCR and retained productive beta chains. CDR3 protein sequences are deduplicated, and each keeps its most common genes and DNA. The V and J calls shown here were made by TCRdb, not taken from the authors' results. The sample table records about 350,000 distinct CDR3 sequences; around 14% of these occur just once. Around 23% of the sample is taken by the ten largest.

Concerning this clonotype itself: Its specific antigen is unknown. No qualities accompany the bases; no much larger clone lies one base away.

In this chain, TRBV30 is recombined with TRBJ1-6; the D gene assignment is ambiguous. Sequencing was done on a sample of blood. This clonotype was sampled from a woman aged 25-40 years with Graves' hyperthyroidism. The bases are TGTGCCTGGAGGAACGGCGGGACCCTCCACTTT. Its translation reads: CAWRNGGTLHF.